This T cell receptor (beta chain) appears in the sequencing data of a study of blood T cell repertoires in COVID-19. Study summary: PBMCs, B-cell-depleted T cells, or T cells provided the cDNA or gDNA that made up the material.

Clones were sequenced by immunoSEQ multiplex PCR, and TCRdb holds only the in-frame ones, with some missing. Of 300,000 to 350,000 clones in the sample, roughly 88% were seen once. Germline CDR1 LGHDT, CDR2 YNNKEL (reference sequence). J was trimmed by 7 bases and V by 4 bases; bases with no gene match: 11. The CDR3 contains 16 residues. Across 20 to 25 US areas, participants ranged in age from roughly 18 to 89 years. Clinical history reported by participants formed the basis on which cohorts were assigned. The study counted Cohort 3 donors as recovered given two negative PCRs, clearance, or symptom resolution.

Material for sequencing was PBMCs or T cells enriched from blood (not recorded which). The gene calls are TRBV3-1 (or the pseudogene TRBV3-2) and TRBJ2-7; 12 bases are a match to TRBD2. The sequence was collected from a man aged 25-45 years who had recovered from COVID-19. The CDR3 sequence: CASSPHRTSGGREQYF. CDR3 nucleotides: TGTGCCAGCAGCCCCCACCGCACTAGCGGGGGGCGAGAGCAGTACTTC.